This T cell receptor (beta chain) was identified during a study of cytomegalovirus exposure and HLA in healthy donors. A multiplex PCR was run with 60 Vbeta primers and 13 Jbeta primers. Produced via immunoSEQ multiplex PCR; TCRdb's table is partial and in-frame only. Of some 110,000 clones listed, about 64% are singletons. On this clone itself: Its antigen is unidentified.

Per the germline V gene, CDR1 is SGHNT and CDR2 is YENEEA. V lost 3 bases to trimming and J lost 4 bases; unmatched junction nucleotides: 5. The CDR3 length is 15 residues. Study-wide points: V- and J-gene trimming of TCR beta was linked (in a later analysis) to a missense DCLRE1C variant.

The sequencing input was PBMCs. This chain links TRBV11-3 with TRBJ2-1; 8 nucleotides match TRBD2. The TCR was taken from a female donor in good health and CMV-seronegative. The CDR3 here is CASSFVSSGYNEQFF. CDR3 sequence (DNA): TGTGCCAGCAGCTTCGTATCTAGCGGGTACAATGAGCAGTTCTTC.